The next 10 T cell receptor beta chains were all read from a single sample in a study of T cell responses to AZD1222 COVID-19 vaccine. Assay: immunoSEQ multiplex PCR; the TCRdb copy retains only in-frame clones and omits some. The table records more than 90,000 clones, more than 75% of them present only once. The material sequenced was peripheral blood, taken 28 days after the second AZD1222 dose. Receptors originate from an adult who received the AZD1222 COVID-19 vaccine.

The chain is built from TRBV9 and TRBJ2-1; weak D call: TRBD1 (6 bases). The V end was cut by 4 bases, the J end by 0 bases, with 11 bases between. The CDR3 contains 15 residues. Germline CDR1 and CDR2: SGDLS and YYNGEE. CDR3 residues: CASSPTGSSYNEQFF. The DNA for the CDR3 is TGTGCCAGCAGCCCAACAGGGAGCTCCTACAATGAGCAGTTCTTC.

Here the CDR3 reads CAWSGVAGRQYF. DNA for the CDR3: TGTGCCTGGAGTGGCGTTGCAGGGCGGCAGTACTTC. J is TRBJ2-7 and V is TRBV30, with D perhaps TRBD1 (5 bases). Germline V gene sequence: CDR1 GTSNPN, CDR2 SVGIG (reference sequence). This CDR3 region has 12 residues. The germline V and J ends were trimmed by 1 base and 9 bases, with 13 bases remaining between them.

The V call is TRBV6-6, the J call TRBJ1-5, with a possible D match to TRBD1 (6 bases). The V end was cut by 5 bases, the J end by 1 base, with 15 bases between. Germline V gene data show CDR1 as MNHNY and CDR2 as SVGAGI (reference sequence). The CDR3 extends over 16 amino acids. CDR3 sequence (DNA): TGTGCCAGCAGTCAGGGCCAGGGGATAAGCAATCAGCCCCAGCATTTT. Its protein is CASSQGQGISNQPQHF.

The chain's CDR3 is CASSLGTGGQETQYF. The CDR3 DNA sequence: TGTGCCAGCAGCTTAGGGACAGGGGGCCAAGAGACCCAGTACTTC. J is TRBJ2-5 and V is TRBV7-9; 10 bases align to TRBD1. The germline CDR1 and CDR2 sequences are SEHNR and FQNEAQ (reference sequence). There are 15 residues in the CDR3. The junction had 0 bases not matched to a gene; V was cut back by 1 base and J by 1 base.

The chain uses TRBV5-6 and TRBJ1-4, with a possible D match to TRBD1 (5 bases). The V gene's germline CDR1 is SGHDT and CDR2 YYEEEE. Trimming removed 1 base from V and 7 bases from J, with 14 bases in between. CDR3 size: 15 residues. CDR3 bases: TGTGCCAGCAGCTTGAGCGGGACTGGTAGTGAAAAACTGTTTTTT. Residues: CASSLSGTGSEKLFF.

CDR3 DNA sequence: TGCGCCAGCAGCTTGTACAGCATGAACACTGAAGCTTTCTTT. Translating it yields CASSLYSMNTEAFF. The chain joins TRBV5-1 to TRBJ1-1, with D uncertain. CDR3 length: 14 amino acids. Germline CDR1 and CDR2: SGHRS and YFSETQ. Trimming removed 1 base from V and 0 bases from J, with 7 bases in between.

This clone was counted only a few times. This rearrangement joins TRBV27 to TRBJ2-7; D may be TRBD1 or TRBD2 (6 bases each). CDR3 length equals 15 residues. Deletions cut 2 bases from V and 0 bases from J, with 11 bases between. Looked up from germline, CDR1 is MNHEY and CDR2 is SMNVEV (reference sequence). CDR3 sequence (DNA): TGTGCCAGCAGTTTAGGGGGGCTGAGCTCCTACGAGCAGTACTTC. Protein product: CASSLGGLSSYEQYF.

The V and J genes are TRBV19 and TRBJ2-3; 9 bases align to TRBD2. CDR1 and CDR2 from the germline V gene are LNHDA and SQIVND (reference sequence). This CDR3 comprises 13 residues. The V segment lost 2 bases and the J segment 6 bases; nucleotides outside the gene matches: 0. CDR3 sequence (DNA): TGTGCCAGTAGTATAACTAGCGGGGATACGCAGTATTTT. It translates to CASSITSGDTQYF.

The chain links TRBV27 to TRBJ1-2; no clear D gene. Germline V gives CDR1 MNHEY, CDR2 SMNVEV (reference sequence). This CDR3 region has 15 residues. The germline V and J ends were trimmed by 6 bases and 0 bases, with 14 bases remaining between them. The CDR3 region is CASRGHPSANYGYTF. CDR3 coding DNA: TGTGCCAGCAGGGGTCATCCGTCCGCTAACTATGGCTACACCTTC.

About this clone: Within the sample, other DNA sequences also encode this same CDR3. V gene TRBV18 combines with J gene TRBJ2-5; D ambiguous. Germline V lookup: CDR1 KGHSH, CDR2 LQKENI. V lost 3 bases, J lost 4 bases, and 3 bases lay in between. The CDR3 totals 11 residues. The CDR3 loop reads CASSPGETQYF. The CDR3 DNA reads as TGTGCCAGCTCACCGGGAGAGACCCAGTACTTC. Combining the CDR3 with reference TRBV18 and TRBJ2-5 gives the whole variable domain NAGVMQNPRHLVRRRGQEARLRCSPMKGHSHVYWYRQLPEEGLKFMVYLQKENIIDESGMPKERFSAEFPKEGPSILRIQQVVRGDSAAYFCASSPGETQYFGPGTRLLVL.